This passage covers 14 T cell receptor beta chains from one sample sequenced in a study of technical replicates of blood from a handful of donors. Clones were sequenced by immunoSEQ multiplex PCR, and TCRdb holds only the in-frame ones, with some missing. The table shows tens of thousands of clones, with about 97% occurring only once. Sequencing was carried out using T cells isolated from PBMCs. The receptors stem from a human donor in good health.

DNA for the CDR3: TGCGCCAGCAGCCAAGATGGGTCAGGCCTCTCCTATAATTCACCCCTCCACTTT. Its translation is CASSQDGSGLSYNSPLHF. V and J are TRBV4-1 and TRBJ1-6; the D is unclear. Deletions cut 0 bases from V and 0 bases from J, with 12 bases between. Germline lookup yields CDR1 MGHRA and CDR2 YSYEKL. CDR3 length: 18 residues.

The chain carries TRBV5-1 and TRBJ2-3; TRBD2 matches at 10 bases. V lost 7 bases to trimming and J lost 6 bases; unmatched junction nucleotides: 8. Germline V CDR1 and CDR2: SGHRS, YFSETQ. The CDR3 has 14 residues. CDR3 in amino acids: CASRVAGGADTQYF. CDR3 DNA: TGCGCCAGCCGGGTAGCGGGGGGAGCGGATACGCAGTATTTT.

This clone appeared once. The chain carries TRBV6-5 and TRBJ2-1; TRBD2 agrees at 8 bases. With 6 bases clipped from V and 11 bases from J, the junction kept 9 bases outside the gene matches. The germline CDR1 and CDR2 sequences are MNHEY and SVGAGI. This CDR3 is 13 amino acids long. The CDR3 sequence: CASRTGTRVKQFF. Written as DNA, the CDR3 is TGTGCCAGCAGAACCGGGACTAGGGTAAAGCAGTTCTTC.

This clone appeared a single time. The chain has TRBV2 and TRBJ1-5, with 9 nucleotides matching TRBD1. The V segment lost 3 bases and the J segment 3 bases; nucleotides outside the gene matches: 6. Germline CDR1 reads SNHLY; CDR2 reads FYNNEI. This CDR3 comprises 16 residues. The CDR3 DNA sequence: TGTGCCAGCAGTGACCGGAGGACAGGGGTCAATCAGCCCCAGCATTTT. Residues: CASSDRRTGVNQPQHF.

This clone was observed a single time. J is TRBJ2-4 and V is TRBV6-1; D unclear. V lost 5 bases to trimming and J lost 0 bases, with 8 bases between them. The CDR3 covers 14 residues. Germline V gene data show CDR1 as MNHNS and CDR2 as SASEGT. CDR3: CASSLPLAKNIQYF. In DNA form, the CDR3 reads TGTGCCAGCAGTCTCCCCCTAGCCAAAAACATTCAGTACTTC.

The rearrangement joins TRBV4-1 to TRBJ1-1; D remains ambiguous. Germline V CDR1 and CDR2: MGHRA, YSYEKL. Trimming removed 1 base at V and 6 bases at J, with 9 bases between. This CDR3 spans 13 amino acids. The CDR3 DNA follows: TGCGCCAGCAGCCAAGGTGTAGCGGCTGAAGCTTTCTTT. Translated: CASSQGVAAEAFF.

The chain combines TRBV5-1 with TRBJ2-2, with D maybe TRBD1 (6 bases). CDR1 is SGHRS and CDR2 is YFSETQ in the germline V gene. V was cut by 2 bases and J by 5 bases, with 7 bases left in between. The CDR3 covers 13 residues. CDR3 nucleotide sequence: TGCGCCAGCAGCTTACAGGGAACCGGGGAGCTGTTTTTT. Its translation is CASSLQGTGELFF.

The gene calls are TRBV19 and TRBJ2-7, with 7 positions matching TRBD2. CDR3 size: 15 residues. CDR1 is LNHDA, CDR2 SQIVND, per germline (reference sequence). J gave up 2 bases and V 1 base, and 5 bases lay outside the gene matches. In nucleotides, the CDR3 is TGTGCCAGTAGTATAGTGGCGGGGGAGGCCTACGAGCAGTACTTC. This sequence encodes CASSIVAGEAYEQYF. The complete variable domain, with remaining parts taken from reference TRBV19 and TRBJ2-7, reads DGGITQSPKYLFRKEGQNVTLSCEQNLNHDAMYWYRQDPGQGLRLIYYSQIVNDFQKGDIAEGYSVSREKKESFPLTVTSAQKNPTAFYLCASSIVAGEAYEQYFGPGTRLTVT.

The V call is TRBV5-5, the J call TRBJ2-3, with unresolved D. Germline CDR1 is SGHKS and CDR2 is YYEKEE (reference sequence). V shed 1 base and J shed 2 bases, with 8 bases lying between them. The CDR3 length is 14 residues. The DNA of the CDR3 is TGTGCCAGCAGCTTGTACAGAATCACAGATACGCAGTATTTT. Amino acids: CASSLYRITDTQYF.

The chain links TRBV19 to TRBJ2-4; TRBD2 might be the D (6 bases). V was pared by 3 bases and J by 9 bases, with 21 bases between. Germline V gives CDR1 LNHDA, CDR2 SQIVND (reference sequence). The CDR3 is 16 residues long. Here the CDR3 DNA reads TGTGCCAGTAGTATCATCGGTACTGGCGGGGTGGGCATTCAGTACTTC. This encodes CASSIIGTGGVGIQYF.

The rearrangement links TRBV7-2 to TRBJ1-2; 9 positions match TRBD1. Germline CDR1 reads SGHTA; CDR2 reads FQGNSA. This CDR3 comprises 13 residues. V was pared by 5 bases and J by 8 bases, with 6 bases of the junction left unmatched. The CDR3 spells CASSQDRGRGYTF. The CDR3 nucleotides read TGTGCCAGCAGCCAGGACAGGGGCCGGGGCTACACCTTC.

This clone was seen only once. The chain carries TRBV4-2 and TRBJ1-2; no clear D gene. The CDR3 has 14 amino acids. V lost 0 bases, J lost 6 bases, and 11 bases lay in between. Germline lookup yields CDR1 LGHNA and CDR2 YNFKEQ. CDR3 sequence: CASSQDRPSDGYTF. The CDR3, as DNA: TGTGCCAGCAGCCAAGACAGGCCTTCGGATGGCTACACCTTC.

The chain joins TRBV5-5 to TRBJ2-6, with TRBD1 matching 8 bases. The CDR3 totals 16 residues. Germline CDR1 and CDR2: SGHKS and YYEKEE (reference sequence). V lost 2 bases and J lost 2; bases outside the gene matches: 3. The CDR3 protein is CASSFDRGTGANVLTF. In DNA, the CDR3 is TGTGCCAGCAGCTTCGACAGGGGCACTGGGGCCAACGTCCTGACTTTC.

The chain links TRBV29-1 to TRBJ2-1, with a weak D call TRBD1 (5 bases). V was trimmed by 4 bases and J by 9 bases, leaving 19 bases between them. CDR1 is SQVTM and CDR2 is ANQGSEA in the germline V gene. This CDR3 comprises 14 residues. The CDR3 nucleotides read TGCAGCGTTGTAGGCAGGGCGGACGTCGGTGAGCAGTTCTTC. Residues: CSVVGRADVGEQFF.